This T cell receptor (beta chain) derives from a study of blood T cell repertoires in COVID-19. This CDR3 is 15 amino acids long. V lost 4 bases and J 0 bases, leaving 9 bases between the germline ends. CDR1 and CDR2 (germline): WNHNN, SYGVQD (reference sequence). The table came from immunoSEQ multiplex PCR; TCRdb's copy has only in-frame clones and leaves some out. Of about 160,000 clones listed, 82% are singletons. The receptor was isolated from a woman at least 80 years old with active or convalescent COVID-19. The sequenced sample was peripheral blood. The gene calls are TRBV10-1 and TRBJ2-2, with D maybe TRBD2 (6 bases). The CDR3 region is CASSATSTNTGELFF. CDR3 in DNA: TGCGCCAGCAGTGCTACTAGCACGAACACCGGGGAGCTGTTTTTT.